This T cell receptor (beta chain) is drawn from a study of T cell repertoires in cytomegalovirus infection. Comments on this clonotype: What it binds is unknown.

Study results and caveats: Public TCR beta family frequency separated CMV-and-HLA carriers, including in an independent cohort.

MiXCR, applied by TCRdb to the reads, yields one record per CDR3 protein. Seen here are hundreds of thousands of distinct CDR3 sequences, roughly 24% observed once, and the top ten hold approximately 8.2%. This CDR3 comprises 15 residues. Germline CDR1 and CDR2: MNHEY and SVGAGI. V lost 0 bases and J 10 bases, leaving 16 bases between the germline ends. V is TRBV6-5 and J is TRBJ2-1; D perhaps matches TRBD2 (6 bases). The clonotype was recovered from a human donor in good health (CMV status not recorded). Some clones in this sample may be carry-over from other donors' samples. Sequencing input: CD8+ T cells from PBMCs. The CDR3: CASSYSETSTDEQFF. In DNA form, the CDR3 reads TGTGCCAGCAGTTACTCTGAGACTAGTACGGACGAGCAGTTCTTC.